These 11 T cell receptor beta chains were sequenced from one sample in a study of blood T cell repertoires in COVID-19. The protocol was immunoSEQ multiplex PCR, while the TCRdb copy is restricted to in-frame clones and leaves out a portion. The table has just over 250,000 clones, 88% seen once; the top ten hold roughly 4%. Sequenced: peripheral blood. The source is a man in his 60s who had recovered from COVID-19.

This chain joins TRBV7-2 and TRBJ2-7; TRBD2 matches 13 bases. V trimming: 4 bases; J trimming: 8 bases; junction bases outside the gene matches: 5. The CDR3 has 14 amino acids. The germline V gene encodes CDR1 SGHTA and CDR2 FQGNSA. In DNA form, the CDR3 reads TGTGCCAGCAGCTCCCCGGGACTAGCGGGGCAGCAGTACTTC. Its protein product is CASSSPGLAGQQYF.

The rearrangement uses TRBV7-2 and TRBJ2-7; tentative D call: TRBD2 (5 bases). The CDR3 has 14 amino acids. Trimming shortened V by 5 bases and J by 3 bases, and 14 bases separated the two germline ends. Germline V lookup: CDR1 SGHTA, CDR2 FQGNSA. The CDR3 DNA follows: TGTGCCAGCAGCCCTCGCCTAGCTAACTACGAGCAGTACTTC. Amino acids: CASSPRLANYEQYF.

This clone occurred once. This chain links TRBV3-1 (or the pseudogene TRBV3-2) with TRBJ2-3, with D perhaps matching TRBD2 (5 bases). From germline, CDR1 is LGHDT and CDR2 YNNKEL (reference sequence). Trimming removed 0 bases from V and 1 base from J, with 11 bases in between. This CDR3 contains 16 residues. The CDR3 protein is CASSQDAGIRTDTQYF. For the CDR3, the DNA is TGTGCCAGCAGCCAAGATGCCGGGATTCGCACAGATACGCAGTATTTT.

The chain uses TRBV2 and TRBJ2-7, with TRBD1 matching over 8 bases. Germline V CDR1 and CDR2: SNHLY, FYNNEI. J gave up 6 bases and V 6 bases, and 4 bases lay outside the gene matches. This CDR3 region has 12 residues. CDR3 nucleotide sequence: TGTGCCAGCAGGGTCAGGGGGCGCGAGCAGTACTTC. It encodes CASRVRGREQYF.

J is TRBJ1-1 and V is TRBV12-3 or TRBV12-4; no firm D call. Trimming removed 0 bases at V and 8 bases at J, with 7 bases between. The CDR3 spans 12 residues. CDR3 residues: CASSLAWAEAFF. The CDR3 DNA reads as TGTGCCAGCAGTTTAGCGTGGGCGGAAGCTTTCTTT.

As DNA, the CDR3 is TGTGCCAGCAGCTTAAGACTGACCACAGATACGCAGTATTTT. Translated, it gives CASSLRLTTDTQYF. The chain combines TRBV11-2 with TRBJ2-3; no clear D gene. CDR1 is SGHAT and CDR2 is FQNNGV in the germline V gene. The CDR3 is 14 residues long. V lost 2 bases to trimming and J lost 2 bases, with 8 bases between them.

This clone appeared a few times. The chain joins TRBV6-5 to TRBJ1-6; D gene ambiguous. V shed 0 bases and J shed 7 bases, with 10 bases lying between them. This CDR3 has 15 residues. Germline values: CDR1 MNHEY, CDR2 SVGAGI. CDR3 in amino acids: CASSYSSRLNSPLHF. The CDR3, as DNA: TGTGCCAGCAGTTACTCCAGCAGGCTGAATTCACCCCTCCACTTT.

This rearrangement joins TRBV27 to TRBJ1-6; possible D gene TRBD1, 5 bases. Germline V lookup: CDR1 MNHEY, CDR2 SMNVEV (reference sequence). Trimming cost V 7 bases and J 5 bases, with 15 bases left between them. The CDR3 runs to 15 residues. This chain's CDR3 is CASKVVRANNSPLHF. For the CDR3, the DNA is TGTGCCAGCAAGGTGGTCAGGGCTAATAATTCACCCCTCCACTTT.

V usage is TRBV18 and J usage is TRBJ2-5; D gene unclear. In germline, CDR1 is KGHSH, CDR2 LQKENI. The CDR3 sequence is 12 residues long. The V end was cut by 2 bases, the J end by 5 bases, with 6 bases between. CDR3 sequence: CASSPGAETQYF. The CDR3 DNA follows: TGTGCCAGCTCACCAGGTGCGGAGACCCAGTACTTC.

The CDR3 DNA reads as TGTGCCAGCAGCTTGGCCCGAACAAGTCTCTCTGGGGCCAACGTCCTGACTTTC. Translated: CASSLARTSLSGANVLTF. The rearrangement links TRBV5-6 to TRBJ2-6, with D unclear. Trimming took off 0 bases at V and 0 bases at J, with 13 bases between the two ends. CDR3 length: 18 residues. The germline CDR1 and CDR2 sequences are SGHDT and YYEEEE.

CDR3 sequence (DNA): TGTGCCAGCAGCTTCCGTAAACTAGCGAGCTACGAGCAGTACTTC. Amino acid sequence: CASSFRKLASYEQYF. The gene calls are TRBV11-2 and TRBJ2-7; TRBD2 aligns across 7 bases. V lost 3 bases to trimming and J lost 3 bases; unmatched junction nucleotides: 8. Germline CDR1 reads SGHAT; CDR2 reads FQNNGV. There are 15 residues in the CDR3.